The TCR beta chain described here comes from a study of OX40 agonist ivuxolimab in advanced cancers. Turning to the overall study: Ivuxolimab, which targeted the costimulatory receptor OX40 (CD134), was an agonistic, fully human IgG2 monoclonal antibody. Intravenous ivuxolimab was administered to patients every 2 weeks at six dose levels: 0.01, 0.1, 0.3, 1.5, 3 and 10 mg/kg. Of the approximately 53 patients in dose escalation, about 20 had hepatocellular carcinoma, about 15 had melanoma, 9 had renal cell carcinoma and 9 had head and neck cancer. In the dose-escalation cohort, around four fifths of patients were male, and the mean age was roughly 60 years, with a range of about 23 to 90. Prior anti-PD-1, anti-PD-L1 or anti-CTLA-4 therapy was permitted, and checkpoint inhibitors had been received by roughly two fifths of dose-escalation patients. Partial responses occurred in three dose-escalation patients: two with cutaneous melanoma and one with hepatocellular carcinoma. Peripheral TCRbeta sequencing aimed to test whether ivuxolimab altered TCR sequence diversity and caused clonal T-cell expansion. The paper covers the monotherapy dose-escalation part of the phase I ivuxolimab trial, which included N of about 50 patients. Study-wide findings and limitations: In the 0.1-3.0 mg/kg groups, partial responders had among the lowest normalized peripheral clonal expansion, particularly in CD8+ T cells. At doses of 0.1 to 3.0 mg/kg, clonal expansion of both CD4+ and CD8+ T cells in blood was seen between baseline and week 6. Low levels of normalized T-cell clonal expansion were also shown by some nonresponding patients. The antigen specificity of the peripheral T cells that underwent clonal expansion was not determined. On average, CD8+ T cells showed more expanded clones than CD4+ T cells after ivuxolimab.

Patients with autoimmune disease history or receiving systemic immunosuppression were excluded from the trial. Peripheral blood for TCR sequencing was collected from all dose cohorts at baseline, on cycle 4 day 1, and on cycle 7 day 1. Samples came from an open-label, multicenter, first-in-human phase I dose-escalation trial of ivuxolimab. Adults with locally advanced or metastatic melanoma, renal cell carcinoma, hepatocellular carcinoma or head and neck squamous cell carcinoma were enrolled in the trial. CD4+ and CD8+ T cells were sorted separately from peripheral blood before TCR sequencing. For this chain, trimming is 6 bases at the V end and 4 bases at the J end, and the number of junction bases without a gene match is 7. Counted from cysteine to phenylalanine, this CDR3 has 15 amino acids. The only DNA kept is the CDR3, 45 bases in frame from the first base. Reading the germline V gene gives CDR1 MDHEN and CDR2 SYDVKM.

Genomic DNA was isolated from the sorted cells so that the TCRbeta CDR3 region could be sequenced. The immunoSEQ Assay was used to sequence the TCRbeta CDR3 regions. TCRdb mirrors the immuneACCESS table, restricted to in-frame sequences. Some clones are absent from its copies; in checked studies, under half trace to an unresolved V gene, and the reason for the others is unknown. This sample comprises around 56,000 clones, around 90% of them detected only once. The ten top clones hold over 8.5% of the sample. As to this clone: This receptor's antigen is unknown. No per-base quality is available; no much larger clone lies one base away.

Here the sequenced sample was CD4+ or CD8+ T cells sorted from blood, taken in a trial of the OX40 agonist ivuxolimab. The sequence came from an adult with an advanced solid tumor such as melanoma, head and neck, liver or kidney cancer. Rearrangement joined TRBV28 to TRBJ1-5; 9 middle bases align to TRBD1. The DNA sequence is TGTGCCAGCAGACATACCGGGACAGGGAATCAGCCCCAGCATTTT. Its translation is CASRHTGTGNQPQHF.